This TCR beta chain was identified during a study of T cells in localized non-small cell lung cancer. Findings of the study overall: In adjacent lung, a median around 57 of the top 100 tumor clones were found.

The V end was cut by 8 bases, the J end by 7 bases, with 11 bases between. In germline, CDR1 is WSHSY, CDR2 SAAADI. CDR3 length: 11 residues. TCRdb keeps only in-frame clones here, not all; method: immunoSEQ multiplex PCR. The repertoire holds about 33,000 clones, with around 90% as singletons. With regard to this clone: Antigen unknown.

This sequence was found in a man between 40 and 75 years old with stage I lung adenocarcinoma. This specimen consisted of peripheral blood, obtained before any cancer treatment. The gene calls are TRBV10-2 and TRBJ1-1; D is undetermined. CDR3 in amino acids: CASFQHGEAFF. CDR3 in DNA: TGCGCCAGCTTCCAGCACGGTGAAGCTTTCTTT.